Listed below are T cell receptor beta chains from one sample, sequenced in a study of T-cell memory formation after mild COVID-19. TCRdb processed the 5' RACE reads anew with MiXCR; each CDR3 protein has one entry. Of 450,000 to 650,000 distinct CDR3 sequences listed, around 21% were seen once; the top ten hold around 12%. Sequencing was done on a sample of PBMCs or a T cell subset sorted from them (not recorded which). These receptors were obtained from an adult woman who had mild COVID-19 (a few samples of this study predate the infection). Cell type and time point are not known. Each CDR3 is given with its conserved first and last residue. The order of the fields is V gene, D gene, J gene, clone size, CDR3 DNA, CDR3 protein. D genes are given only for firm matches. Clone size is shown for a subset of rows, as once, few, many or a class of expanded clone.

TRBV6-1	TRBD1	TRBJ1-2	few	TGTGCCAGCAGTGAGTCGCAGGGGGTGCCCTCTAACTATGGCTACACCTTC	CASSESQGVPSNYGYTF
TRBV3-1	NA	TRBJ2-1	NA	TGTGCCAGCAGCTCCCACAGGGACTGGTCTAACAATGAGCAGTTCTTC	CASSSHRDWSNNEQFF
TRBV6-2/TRBV6-3	NA	TRBJ2-5	many	TGTGCCAGCAGTTACTGGGGTATTCGGGAAGAGACCCAGTACTTC	CASSYWGIREETQYF
TRBV2	NA	TRBJ2-1	NA	TGTGCCAGCAGGGGGGAACGGAGCTCCTACAATGAGCAGTTCTTC	CASRGERSSYNEQFF
TRBV6-2/TRBV6-3	NA	TRBJ2-3	few	TGTGCCAGCAGTCCCATGGATACGCAGTATTTT	CASSPMDTQYF
TRBV6-2/TRBV6-3	NA	TRBJ1-1	NA	TGTGCCAGCAGTCCTGTTGGGGCGGTGAACACTGAAGCTTTCTTT	CASSPVGAVNTEAFF
TRBV5-1	TRBD1	TRBJ2-3	few	TGCGCCAGCAGCTCGTTAACAGGGGAGGATACGCAGTATTTT	CASSSLTGEDTQYF
TRBV6-5	NA	TRBJ1-1	NA	TGTGCCAGCAGTTACTCGCTCTGGACAGTTGAAGCTTTCTTT	CASSYSLWTVEAFF
TRBV20-1	NA	TRBJ2-7	few	TGCAGTGCTGCGGGCCTAGCTCTCTACGAGCAGTACTTC	CSAAGLALYEQYF
TRBV12-3/TRBV12-4	TRBD1	TRBJ2-4	few	TGTGCCAGCAGAAATACAGGGGTAAACATTCAGTACTTC	CASRNTGVNIQYF
TRBV20-1	NA	TRBJ2-5	few	TGCAGTGCTCGGGCGCAGGGGACCCGAGAGACCCAGTACTTC	CSARAQGTRETQYF
TRBV7-9	TRBD1	TRBJ2-7	few	TGTGCCAGCAGTTCAGACAGGGGGCTTTCCTACGAGCAGTACTTC	CASSSDRGLSYEQYF
TRBV20-1	TRBD2	TRBJ2-3	many	TGCAGTGCTAGAGATCCGATCAGACTAGCGGGAGGAACCACAGATACGCAGTATTTT	CSARDPIRLAGGTTDTQYF
TRBV7-9	NA	TRBJ2-7	NA	TGTGCCAGCAGCTCAGACGATGAGACCTCCTACGAGCAGTACTTC	CASSSDDETSYEQYF
TRBV4-3	NA	TRBJ2-4	NA	TGCGCCAGCAGCCAAGAGGGGAAGCGAGCCAAAAACATTCAGTACTTC	CASSQEGKRAKNIQYF
TRBV5-1	TRBD1	TRBJ1-1	many	TGCGCCAGCAGCCCACATGAGACAGGGCTCACTGAAGCTTTCTTT	CASSPHETGLTEAFF
TRBV5-1	NA	TRBJ2-1	NA	TGCGCCAGCAGCTTGGTCTTTAATGAGCAGTTCTTC	CASSLVFNEQFF
TRBV20-1	TRBD2	TRBJ2-4	NA	TGCAGTGCTAGAGATGCAGGCGGGGGATTAAGCATTCAGTACTTC	CSARDAGGGLSIQYF
TRBV7-9	TRBD1	TRBJ1-1	few	TGTGCCAGCAGCCGGGACAGGGGGTGGACTGAAGCTTTCTTT	CASSRDRGWTEAFF
TRBV29-1	NA	TRBJ2-1	NA	TGCAGCGTTGAATCTCCAGGGCCAACCCAGTATGAGCAGTTCTTC	CSVESPGPTQYEQFF
TRBV5-1	TRBD1	TRBJ1-6	NA	TGCGCCAGCAGCTTGGACAGGGGGCACTCACCCCTCCACTTT	CASSLDRGHSPLHF
TRBV29-1	NA	TRBJ1-4	NA	TGCAGCGTTGAACGGGCGGTCGGGGAAAAACTGTTTTTT	CSVERAVGEKLFF
TRBV12-3/TRBV12-4	TRBD1	TRBJ2-3	few	TGTGCCAGCAGTTTAGAGAGGGGGCCCTACACAGATACGCAGTATTTT	CASSLERGPYTDTQYF
TRBV4-1	TRBD1	TRBJ2-7	NA	TGCGCCAGCAGCCAAGAAGGGAACAGGGGGACCTACGAGCAGTACTTC	CASSQEGNRGTYEQYF
TRBV12-3/TRBV12-4	TRBD2	TRBJ2-1	many	TGTGCCAGCAGTCCCACGGGCGGGAGGGCCGGCGATGAGCAGTTCTTC	CASSPTGGRAGDEQFF
TRBV18	NA	TRBJ2-5	NA	TGTGCCAGCTCCCAGCAGGGGGGAGAGACCCAGTACTTC	CASSQQGGETQYF
TRBV7-9	TRBD2	TRBJ2-7	NA	TGTGCCAGCAGCCCACCGGGACTACGCCACGAGCAGTACTTC	CASSPPGLRHEQYF
TRBV3-1	NA	TRBJ1-2	NA	TGTGCCAGCAGCCAAGATCTGGTGAGACAGGAAGGCTACACCTTC	CASSQDLVRQEGYTF
TRBV9	NA	TRBJ2-1	few	TGTGCCAGCAGCGTAGGGGTTCTCGACGGAGAGCAGTTCTTC	CASSVGVLDGEQFF
TRBV11-3	NA	TRBJ2-3	few	TGTGCCAGCAGCTTATCACCCCCAACAGATACGCAGTATTTT	CASSLSPPTDTQYF
TRBV14	NA	TRBJ2-7	NA	TGTGCCAGCAGCCAAGATAGATCTCTCCAGTACTTC	CASSQDRSLQYF
TRBV7-8	NA	TRBJ1-4	few	TGTGCCAGCAGCTTGGGACAAACAATTGCAACTAATGAAAAACTGTTTTTT	CASSLGQTIATNEKLFF
TRBV4-1	TRBD2	TRBJ2-3	many	TGCGCCAGCAGCCTCCTTGCTAGCGGGGGGGCGGGAGATACGCAGTATTTT	CASSLLASGGAGDTQYF
TRBV24-1	NA	TRBJ2-1	few	TGTGCCACCAGTGATGTAACAGGGTGGGCTTACAATGAGCAGTTCTTC	CATSDVTGWAYNEQFF
TRBV11-2	NA	TRBJ2-7	many	TGTGCCAGCAGCTTAGGAGACCTATACGAGCAGTACTTC	CASSLGDLYEQYF
TRBV9	NA	TRBJ1-5	NA	TGTGCCAGCAGCGTAGAAGGGGGGATCAATCAGCCCCAGCATTTT	CASSVEGGINQPQHF
TRBV4-1	NA	TRBJ2-1	NA	TGCGCCAGCAGCCGGCTCAGGGAAAATGAGCAGTTCTTC	CASSRLRENEQFF
TRBV12-3/TRBV12-4	NA	TRBJ2-2	few	TGTGCCAGCAGTTTATCCGGGACACTGGCCGGGGAGCTGTTTTTT	CASSLSGTLAGELFF
TRBV6-2/TRBV6-3	NA	TRBJ2-7	NA	TGTGCCAGCAGTCCAACTCTAGTATACGAGCAGTACTTC	CASSPTLVYEQYF
TRBV29-1	TRBD2	TRBJ2-1	few	TGCAGCGTTGAGAAGGAGACTAGCGGGATGCATGAGCAGTTCTTC	CSVEKETSGMHEQFF
TRBV5-1	TRBD2	TRBJ2-7	NA	TGCGCCAGCAGCGGCGGGACTAGCGGGTGGGTCTCCTACGAGCAGTACTTC	CASSGGTSGWVSYEQYF
TRBV7-8	NA	TRBJ2-3	NA	TGTGCCAGCAGCTTACCGCTAGGCAGTTGGGTTTCCGATACGCAGTATTTT	CASSLPLGSWVSDTQYF
TRBV27	TRBD1	TRBJ2-3	NA	TGTGCCAGCAGTTATCGACAGGGGCACACAGATACGCAGTATTTT	CASSYRQGHTDTQYF
TRBV20-1	TRBD2	TRBJ2-1	few	TGCAGTGTTTTAGCGGGGACCTCCTACAATGAGCAGTTCTTC	CSVLAGTSYNEQFF
TRBV19	TRBD2	TRBJ2-5	few	TGTGCCAGTAGGGGACTAGCGGGGGTAGAGACCCAGTACTTC	CASRGLAGVETQYF
TRBV6-2/TRBV6-3	TRBD2	TRBJ2-7	NA	TGTGCCAGCAGTTCACTAGCGGGGGCGACAAACTCCTACGAGCAGTACTTC	CASSSLAGATNSYEQYF
TRBV5-1	NA	TRBJ2-4	few	TGCGCCAGCAGCTTGGGACAGACCAAAAACATTCAGTACTTC	CASSLGQTKNIQYF
TRBV6-2/TRBV6-3	TRBD2	TRBJ2-1	NA	TGTGCCAGCAGTTATTCGGTAGCGGGATTATACAATGAGCAGTTCTTC	CASSYSVAGLYNEQFF